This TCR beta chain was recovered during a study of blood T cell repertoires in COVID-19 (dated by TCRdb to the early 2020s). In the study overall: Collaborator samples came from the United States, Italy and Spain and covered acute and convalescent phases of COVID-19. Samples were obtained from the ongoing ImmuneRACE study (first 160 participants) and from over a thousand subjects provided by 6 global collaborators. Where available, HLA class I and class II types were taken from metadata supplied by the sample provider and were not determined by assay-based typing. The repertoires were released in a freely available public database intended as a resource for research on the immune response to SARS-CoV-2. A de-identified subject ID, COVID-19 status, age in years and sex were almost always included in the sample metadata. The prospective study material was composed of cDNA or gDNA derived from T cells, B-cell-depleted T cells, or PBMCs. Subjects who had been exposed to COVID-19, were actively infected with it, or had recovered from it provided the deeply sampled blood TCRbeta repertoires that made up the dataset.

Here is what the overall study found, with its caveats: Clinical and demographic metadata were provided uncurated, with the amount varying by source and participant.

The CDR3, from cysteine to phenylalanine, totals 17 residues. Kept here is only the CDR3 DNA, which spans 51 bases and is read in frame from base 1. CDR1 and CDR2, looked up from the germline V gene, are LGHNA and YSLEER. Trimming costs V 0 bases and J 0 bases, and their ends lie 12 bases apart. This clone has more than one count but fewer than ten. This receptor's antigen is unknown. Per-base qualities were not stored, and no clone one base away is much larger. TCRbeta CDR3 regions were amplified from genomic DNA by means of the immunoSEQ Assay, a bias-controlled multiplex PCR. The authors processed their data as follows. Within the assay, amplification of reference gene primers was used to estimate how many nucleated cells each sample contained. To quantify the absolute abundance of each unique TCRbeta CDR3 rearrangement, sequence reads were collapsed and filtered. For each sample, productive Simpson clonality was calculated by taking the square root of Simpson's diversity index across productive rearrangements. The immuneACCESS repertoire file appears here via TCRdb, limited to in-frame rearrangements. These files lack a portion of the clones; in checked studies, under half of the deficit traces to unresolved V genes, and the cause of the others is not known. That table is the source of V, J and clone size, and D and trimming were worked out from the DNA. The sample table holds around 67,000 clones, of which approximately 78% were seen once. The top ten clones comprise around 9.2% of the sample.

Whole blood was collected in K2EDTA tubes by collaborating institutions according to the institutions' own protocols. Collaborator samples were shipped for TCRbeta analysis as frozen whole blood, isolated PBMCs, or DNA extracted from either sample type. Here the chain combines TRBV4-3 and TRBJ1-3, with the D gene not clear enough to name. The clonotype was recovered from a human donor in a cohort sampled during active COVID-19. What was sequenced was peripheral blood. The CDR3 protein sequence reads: CASSQDGVGFSGNTIYF. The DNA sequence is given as TGCGCCAGCAGCCAAGACGGGGTTGGGTTCTCTGGAAACACCATATATTTT.